Listed here are 2 T cell receptor beta chains from one sample, sequenced in a study of response to subunit inactivated influenza vaccine. Via MiXCR, TCRdb re-called the RT-PCR reads, giving one row per CDR3 protein. The sample consists of about half a million distinct CDR3 sequences, 25% of them appearing once. Sample: CD4+ T cells sorted from PBMCs, taken roughly 5 days after vaccination. The receptors were sampled from a man over 45 who received an inactivated influenza vaccine.

This clonotype occurred a few times. This chain connects TRBV4-2 to TRBJ1-5; D is undetermined. Per germline, CDR1 LGHNA and CDR2 YNFKEQ. The germline V and J ends were trimmed by 0 bases and 3 bases, with 12 bases remaining between them. The CDR3 loop spans 16 amino acids. Here the CDR3 DNA reads TGTGCCAGCAGCCAAGATCATGGAGCAGTCAATCAGCCCCAGCATTTT. Residues: CASSQDHGAVNQPQHF.

This clonotype was counted many times. This rearrangement joins TRBV12-3 or TRBV12-4 to TRBJ2-3; TRBD1 is a possible D gene (6 bases). The V gene lost 3 bases and the J gene lost 3 bases, with 10 bases spanning the gap. CDR3 size: 14 residues. CDR3 in DNA: TGTGCCAGCAGTTTTGGGGGCCCAACAGATACGCAGTATTTT. Its translation is CASSFGGPTDTQYF.